A single sample is the source of the 29 T cell receptor beta chains below, sequenced in a study of molecular identifiers for immune sequencing clone quantification. TCRdb redid the calling of the PCR reads with MiXCR, one entry per CDR3 protein. The sample consists of about 640,000 distinct CDR3 sequences, about 20% of them appearing once. The sequenced material came from naive CD8+ T cells from blood, with Jurkat cell RNA spiked in. Subset in this sample: FACS-sorted CD8+CD4-CCR7+CD45RA+ naive T cells. These receptors all come from a human donor in good health. Some libraries in this study had Jurkat cell RNA spiked in.

The J gene is TRBJ2-7, the V gene TRBV28, with TRBD1 identical over 8 bases. V shed 5 bases, J shed 0 bases, and the junction held 9 bases outside the gene matches. The CDR3 contains 16 residues. The germline CDR1 and CDR2 sequences are MDHEN and SYDVKM. The CDR3 sequence is CASSPRTGTYSYEQYF. CDR3 coding DNA: TGTGCCAGCAGTCCCCGGACAGGGACCTACTCCTACGAGCAGTACTTC.

V is TRBV27 and J is TRBJ2-7; D unclear. Trimming cost V 3 bases and J 6 bases, with 12 bases left between them. The CDR3 covers 13 residues. Germline assignment: CDR1 MNHEY and CDR2 SMNVEV (reference sequence). The CDR3: CASSFGGLFEQYF. Here the CDR3 DNA reads TGTGCCAGCAGTTTTGGTGGCCTCTTCGAGCAGTACTTC.

In its sample, this clonotype was seen many times. The V call is TRBV4-1, the J call TRBJ2-7, with D unresolved. This CDR3 has 13 residues. Trimming removed 1 base from V and 2 bases from J, with 6 bases in between. Germline lookup yields CDR1 MGHRA and CDR2 YSYEKL. CDR3 nucleotides: TGCGCCAGCAGCCAAGTAGGCCCCTACGAGCAGTACTTC. This encodes CASSQVGPYEQYF.

This clonotype was observed many times. The chain combines TRBV19 with TRBJ1-1; possibly TRBD1 for D (5 bases). The CDR3 length is 12 residues. The V and J ends lost 3 bases and 10 bases respectively, with 12 bases between them. Germline CDR1 LNHDA, CDR2 SQIVND (reference sequence). CDR3 bases: TGTGCCAGTAGTATCGGGACGCTTGGAGCTTTCTTT. Its translation is CASSIGTLGAFF.

With regard to this clonotype: A much more abundant neighbour one base away suggests this may be a read error. This CDR3 is CARGAGVSNQPQHF. The CDR3 DNA follows: TGTGCCCGGGGGGCCGGAGTTAGCAATCAGCCCCAGCATTTT. V gene TRBV30 combines with J gene TRBJ1-5; D is perhaps TRBD1 (6 bases). The CDR3 covers 14 residues. CDR1 and CDR2 from the germline V gene are GTSNPN and SVGIG (reference sequence). Trimming took 8 bases from V and 0 from J, leaving 14 bases between them. Supplemented by reference TRBV30 and TRBJ1-5, the full variable domain reads SQTIHQWPATLVQPVGSPLSLECTVEGTSNPNLYWYRQAAGRGLQLLFYSVGIGQISSEVPQNLSASRPQDRQFILSSKKLLLSDSGFYLCARGAGVSNQPQHFGDGTRLSIL.

Many counts were recorded for this clonotype. V usage is TRBV7-6 and J usage is TRBJ1-1; D not resolved. With 5 bases removed from V and 7 bases from J, the gap between germline ends came to 14 bases. Germline CDR1 reads SGHVS; CDR2 reads FNYEAQ. The CDR3 is made up of 13 amino acids. CDR3 region: CASSPREAGEAFF. The CDR3 DNA reads TGTGCCAGCAGCCCCCGCGAAGCAGGTGAAGCTTTCTTT.

This clonotype has just a few counts. V is TRBV7-2 and J is TRBJ1-2; D possibly corresponds to TRBD1 (6 bases). The V end lost 3 bases, the J end lost 4 bases, and 15 bases lay between the germline ends. The germline V gene encodes CDR1 SGHTA and CDR2 FQGNSA. The CDR3 runs to 15 residues. This CDR3 reads CASSLGHLMGYGYTF. CDR3 nucleotides: TGTGCCAGCAGCTTGGGACACCTAATGGGCTATGGCTACACCTTC.

At least ten counts were recorded for this clonotype. The CDR3 protein is CASSLLAVTSTDTQYF. CDR3 bases: TGTGCCAGCAGTTTATTAGCGGTAACTAGCACAGATACGCAGTATTTT. The chain employs TRBV12-3 or TRBV12-4 and TRBJ2-3; TRBD2 might be the D (6 bases). CDR3 length equals 16 residues. Trimming stripped 2 bases from V and 0 bases from J, with 12 bases between.

Concerning this clonotype itself: An end of the junction does not agree with germline; a read error may underlie this. CDR3 protein: CASSLTGMNTVAFF. CDR3 nucleotide sequence: TGCGCCAGCAGCTTGACAGGTATGAACACTGTAGCTTTCTTT. V and J are TRBV5-1 and TRBJ1-1; a possible D gene is TRBD1 (5 bases). The CDR3 sequence is 14 residues long. Per the germline V gene, CDR1 is SGHRS and CDR2 is YFSETQ.

This clonotype has a count of ten or more. J is TRBJ2-7 and V is TRBV7-9; D not certain. CDR1 and CDR2 from the germline V gene are SEHNR and FQNEAQ (reference sequence). Trimming removed 6 bases from V and 2 bases from J, with 14 bases in between. This CDR3 has 14 residues. CDR3 region: CASSKGNSPYEQYF. The CDR3 DNA reads as TGTGCCAGCAGTAAGGGAAACAGCCCCTACGAGCAGTACTTC.

This chain connects TRBV7-3 to TRBJ2-2; TRBD2 matches 16 bases. Trimming at V came to 5 bases and at J to 6 bases, leaving 9 bases not matched to a gene. The CDR3 sequence is 18 residues long. The germline gives CDR1 SGHTA, CDR2 FQGTGA. This CDR3 reads CASSVGLAGGRIAGELFF. As DNA, the CDR3 is TGTGCCAGCAGCGTGGGACTAGCGGGAGGGCGTATTGCCGGGGAGCTGTTTTTT.

About this clonotype itself: This could be a read error, since a much larger clone is one nucleotide away. The chain couples TRBV20-1 to TRBJ2-7; TRBD2 matches at 8 bases. From germline, CDR1 is DFQATT and CDR2 SNEGSKA (reference sequence). The CDR3 extends over 13 amino acids. In DNA form, the CDR3 reads TGCAGTGTTTCGGGAGGGCCTGGTTACGAGCTGTACTTC. Translating gives CSVSGGPGYELYF.

The chain uses TRBV6-2 or TRBV6-3 and TRBJ1-2, with D possibly being TRBD1 (6 bases). Germline-derived CDR1 and CDR2 are MNHEY and SVGEGT. The CDR3 sequence is 16 residues long. V was pared by 4 bases and J by 4 bases, with 19 bases between. CDR3 nucleotide sequence: TGTGCCAGCAGTTCCACCCACGCAGGACAGATCTATGGCTACACCTTC. It yields the protein CASSSTHAGQIYGYTF.

A few counts support this clonotype. The genes are TRBV5-5 and TRBJ2-7; D is ambiguous. The germline gives CDR1 SGHKS, CDR2 YYEKEE (reference sequence). Trimming took off 0 bases at V and 0 bases at J, with 10 bases between the two ends. This CDR3 is built from 15 residues. The CDR3 DNA sequence: TGTGCCAGCAGCTTGGTAAGCTCCTCCTCCTACGAGCAGTACTTC. Protein product: CASSLVSSSSYEQYF.

Turning to this clonotype: A much larger clone differs from this one at a single base, so this may be a read error. The chain couples TRBV13 to TRBJ2-5; no reliable D call. Germline V CDR1 and CDR2: PRHDT, FYEKMQ (reference sequence). This CDR3 spans 12 amino acids. CDR3 coding DNA: TGTGCCAGCAGCACCCGGAGCGAGACCCAGTGCTTC. Residues: CASSTRSETQCF.

This clonotype was picked up many times. The chain is built from TRBV6-5 and TRBJ2-7; TRBD2 matches at 9 bases. The CDR3 is 17 amino acids. Germline V gene lookup returns CDR1 MNHEY and CDR2 SVGAGI. V trimming: 3 bases; J trimming: 2 bases; junction bases outside the gene matches: 11. Here the CDR3 reads CASSYQAGGPPTYEQYF. The CDR3 region has the DNA TGTGCCAGCAGTTATCAAGCGGGGGGCCCCCCCACCTACGAGCAGTACTTC.

At least ten counts were recorded for this clonotype. The chain carries TRBV29-1 and TRBJ2-5, with D possibly TRBD1 on 5 matching bases. The V gene lost 6 bases and the J gene lost 2 bases, with 10 bases spanning the gap. CDR1 is SQVTM, CDR2 ANQGSEA, per germline. CDR3 size: 12 residues. The CDR3 DNA is TGCAGCGTGCTGACAGCGCAAGAGACCCAGTACTTC. As protein: CSVLTAQETQYF.

Ten or more counts support this clonotype. V usage is TRBV19 and J usage is TRBJ2-3, with 9 positions matching TRBD2. After removal of 11 bases from V and 3 bases from J, the junction contained 6 bases not matched to a gene. CDR3 length equals 13 residues. The germline V gene encodes CDR1 LNHDA and CDR2 SQIVND (reference sequence). The CDR3, as DNA: TGTGCCGGGCGGACTAGCGAAACAGATACGCAGTATTTT. Its protein product is CAGRTSETDTQYF.

This chain links TRBV27 with TRBJ2-2; no clear D gene. This CDR3 is built from 18 residues. The germline CDR1 and CDR2 sequences are MNHEY and SMNVEV (reference sequence). The ends were cut back, 4 bases at V and 0 bases at J, with 18 bases in the middle. The CDR3 bases are TGTGCCAGCAGTTCCTCGGTCATGAACTTCGCGAACACCGGGGAGCTGTTTTTT. Its protein is CASSSSVMNFANTGELFF.

This clonotype appeared once. A read error may account for a junction end that differs from germline. This sequence joins TRBV28 and TRBJ2-7; no clear D gene. The CDR3 loop spans 13 amino acids. The germline gives CDR1 MDHEN, CDR2 SYDVKM. This chain's CDR3 is CASSLDRVYEQHF. In DNA, the CDR3 is TGTGCCAGCAGTTTGGATAGGGTCTACGAGCAGCACTTC.

As for this clonotype: This may come from a read error, since a much larger clone is one base off. The chain couples TRBV12-5 to TRBJ2-7; D is possibly TRBD1 or TRBD2 (5 bases each). In germline, CDR1 is LGHNT, CDR2 FRNRAP. The CDR3 extends over 13 amino acids. This CDR3 is CASSAGALYEQHF. The CDR3 nucleotides read TGTGCTAGCTCAGCCGGGGCCCTCTACGAGCAGCACTTC.

As for this clonotype: This sequence may be a read error, since a much larger clone differs from it by one base. The conserved final phenylalanine or tryptophan is absent from the CDR3, which likely points to a read error. The chain uses TRBV4-1 and TRBJ1-1; 8 bases line up with TRBD1. CDR1 and CDR2 (germline): MGHRA, YSYEKL. This CDR3 has 15 residues. The ends lost 6 bases at V and 5 bases at J; junction bases unmatched: 11. CDR3 bases: TGCGCCAGCAGGGACAGGACAGGGACGATTACTGAAGCTTTCATT. It codes for CASRDRTGTITEAFI.

The V call is TRBV11-2, the J call TRBJ2-2; a possible D gene is TRBD1 (5 bases). V was pared by 5 bases and J by 0 bases, with 13 bases between. The CDR3 contains 16 residues. Germline loops: CDR1 SGHAT, CDR2 FQNNGV. CDR3 sequence (DNA): TGTGCCAGCAGCCCCAGGGTTACGACGAACACCGGGGAGCTGTTTTTT. It encodes CASSPRVTTNTGELFF.

Regarding this clonotype: A much larger clone lies one base from this, so it may be a read error. This chain joins TRBV12-3 or TRBV12-4 and TRBJ1-2; D gene ambiguous. The ends were cut back, 3 bases at V and 5 bases at J, with 10 bases in the middle. The CDR3 covers 13 residues. The CDR3 DNA follows: TGTGCCAGCAGTTTTGCATCCGGTTATGGCTACACCTTC. Its protein product is CASSFASGYGYTF.

With regard to this clonotype: A much larger clone differs from this one at a single base, so this may be a read error. The V gene is TRBV28, the J gene TRBJ2-7; TRBD1 might be the D (6 bases). V lost 2 bases to trimming and J lost 6 bases, with 17 bases between them. Germline V gene lookup returns CDR1 MDHEN and CDR2 SYDVKM. The CDR3 runs 15 residues. CDR3 coding DNA: TGTGCCAGCAGTTTAAGGGGGACGCGGGCCTGCGAGCAGTACTTC. As protein: CASSLRGTRACEQYF.

This clonotype was seen more than once but under ten times. The CDR3: CASSLSRDRGHEQYF. The CDR3 DNA is TGTGCCAGCAGTTTATCGCGGGACAGGGGTCACGAGCAGTACTTC. The chain joins TRBV27 to TRBJ2-7; 10 bases fit TRBD1. After removal of 0 bases from V and 5 bases from J, the junction contained 4 bases not matched to a gene. The CDR3 extends over 15 amino acids. Germline values: CDR1 MNHEY, CDR2 SMNVEV (reference sequence).

This clonotype came up a few times. This chain connects TRBV21-1 to TRBJ2-1; the table names TRBD1, a call not compared with the DNA. TRBV21-1 is flagged as a pseudogene. The CDR3 covers 18 residues. The CDR3 here is CASLLPTGDLSSYNEQFF. The CDR3 DNA reads TGTGCCAGCCTTCTCCCGACAGGGGACTTGAGCTCCTACAATGAGCAGTTCTTC.

A few counts support this clonotype. The rearrangement links TRBV12-3 or TRBV12-4 to TRBJ2-7; 8 positions agree with TRBD1. V lost 3 bases, J lost 4 bases, and 8 bases stayed unmatched. This CDR3 has 15 amino acids. CDR3 region: CASSLEQGVWYEQYF. The CDR3 DNA is TGTGCCAGCAGTTTGGAACAGGGGGTATGGTACGAGCAGTACTTC.

This clonotype occurred many times. The rearrangement links TRBV5-4 to TRBJ2-5; 7 nucleotides agree with TRBD2. The germline V gene encodes CDR1 SGHNT and CDR2 YYREEE (reference sequence). V dropped 0 bases and J dropped 0; count of bases not matched to a gene: 2. The CDR3 contains 15 residues. CDR3 bases: TGTGCCAGCAGCTTGGAGCGGGACTACCAAGAGACCCAGTACTTC. Translated, it gives CASSLERDYQETQYF.